This T cell receptor beta chain was profiled in a study of shared clonotypes between healthy human individuals. The CDR3 runs 17 residues. Germline V gene sequence: CDR1 SGHTA, CDR2 FQGNSA. Germline trimming cut 5 bases from V and 2 bases from J; bases unmatched to any gene: 8. A CD45RA+ naive subset and a CD45RA-negative memory subset were split from CD4+ cells. Every immunoSEQ plate was one replicate of a subset's evenly spread DNA. Authors' methods: From ImmunoSEQ came sequences covering only the junction and carrying no quality scores, so filtering differed. Some clones are missing from TCRdb's copy, which holds only in-frame ones; the method was immunoSEQ multiplex PCR. For V, J and clone size, that table is used; D and trimming come from the DNA. The sample contains about 980,000 clones, 76% of which appear only once. Study-wide findings and caveats: Against clonotypes common to all four donors, non-shared ones had lower generation probabilities.

In regard to this clone: Its antigen is as yet unknown.

Sequences were obtained from memory CD4+ T cells sorted from blood. Subset defined: CD45RA-negative fraction. The TCR originated in a man aged 18 to 35 in good health. This chain uses TRBV7-2 with TRBJ2-5; TRBD2 aligns across 13 bases. Written as DNA, the CDR3 is TGTGCCAGCAGCATAGGAGTGACTAGCGGGAGGCAAGAGACCCAGTACTTC. It yields the protein CASSIGVTSGRQETQYF. The complete variable domain, with remaining parts taken from reference TRBV7-2 and TRBJ2-5, reads GAGVSQSPSNKVTEKGKDVELRCDPISGHTALYWYRQSLGQGLEFLIYFQGNSAPDKSGLPSDRFSAERTGGSVSTLTIQRTQQEDSAVYLCASSIGVTSGRQETQYFGPGTRLLVL.